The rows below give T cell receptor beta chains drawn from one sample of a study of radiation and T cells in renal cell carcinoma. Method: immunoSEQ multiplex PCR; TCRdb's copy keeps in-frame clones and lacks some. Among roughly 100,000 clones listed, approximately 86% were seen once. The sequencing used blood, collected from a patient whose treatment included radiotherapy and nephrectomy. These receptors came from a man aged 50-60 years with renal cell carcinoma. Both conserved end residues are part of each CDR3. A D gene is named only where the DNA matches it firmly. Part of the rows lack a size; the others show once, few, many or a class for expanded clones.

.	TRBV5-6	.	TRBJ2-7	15	TGTGCCAGCAGCTTGGGTCAGGGTCTCCACTACGAGCAGTACTTC	CASSLGQGLHYEQYF
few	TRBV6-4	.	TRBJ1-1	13	TGTGCCAGCAGTGAATCAGGGTACACTGAAGCTTTCTTT	CASSESGYTEAFF
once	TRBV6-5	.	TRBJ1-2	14	TGTGCCAGCAGTTACTCAGCTCAGGCGAGCGGCTACACCTTC	CASSYSAQASGYTF
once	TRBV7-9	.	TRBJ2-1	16	TGTGCCAGCAGCTTAATAACGGGCGCCTCCTACAATGAGCAGTTCTTC	CASSLITGASYNEQFF
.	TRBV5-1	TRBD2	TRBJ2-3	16	TGCGCCAGCAGCTTGGCATCGGGGGGTTTCACAGATACGCAGTATTTT	CASSLASGGFTDTQYF
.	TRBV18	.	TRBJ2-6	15	TGTGCCAGCTCACCACAAGGAGGTGGGGCCAACGTCCTGACTTTC	CASSPQGGGANVLTF
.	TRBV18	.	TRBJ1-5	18	TGTGCCAGCTCACCTACGACACCTATCCTTTATAGCAATCAGCCCCAGCATTTT	CASSPTTPILYSNQPQHF
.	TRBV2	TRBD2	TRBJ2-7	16	TGTGCCAGCAGGTATTCGGCTAGCGGATCTAACTACGAGCAGTACTTC	CASRYSASGSNYEQYF
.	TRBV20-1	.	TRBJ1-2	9	TGCAGTGCTAGAGAGGGCTACACCTTC	CSAREGYTF
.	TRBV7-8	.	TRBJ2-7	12	TGTGCCAGCAGCTTAGCGTTCGGAGGTCGGTACTTC	CASSLAFGGRYF
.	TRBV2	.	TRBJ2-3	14	TGTGCCAGCAGTGATAATAGTAACACAGATACGCAGTATTTT	CASSDNSNTDTQYF
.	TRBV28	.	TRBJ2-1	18	TGTGCCAGCAGTTCCCAAATCGTAGTGGGGGGCCCCTACAATGAGCAGTTCTTC	CASSSQIVVGGPYNEQFF
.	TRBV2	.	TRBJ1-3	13	TGTGCCAGCAGTGAAGAAGTGGGAAACACCATATATTTT	CASSEEVGNTIYF
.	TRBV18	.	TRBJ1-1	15	TGTGCCAGCTCATCGTCGGAGTGGGAGAACACTGAAGCTTTCTTT	CASSSSEWENTEAFF
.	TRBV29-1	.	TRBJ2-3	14	TGCAGCGTTGGAGTAAGCGGTCGCACAGATACGCAGTATTTT	CSVGVSGRTDTQYF
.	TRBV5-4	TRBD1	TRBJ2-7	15	TGTGCCAGCAGGGGACAGGGGACCAGCTCCTACGAGCAGTACTTC	CASRGQGTSSYEQYF
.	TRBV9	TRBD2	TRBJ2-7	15	TGTGCCAGCAGCGTAGGAGGCGGGAGAGGCTACGAGCAGTACTTC	CASSVGGGRGYEQYF
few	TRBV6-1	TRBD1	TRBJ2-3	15	TGTGCCAGCAGTGGACAGGGGGCTGGCACAGATACGCAGTATTTT	CASSGQGAGTDTQYF
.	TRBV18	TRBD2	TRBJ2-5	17	TGTGCCAGCTCACCACTCGATACAGGGACTAGCGCGGAGACCCAGTACTTC	CASSPLDTGTSAETQYF
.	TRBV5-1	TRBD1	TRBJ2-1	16	TGCGCCAGCAGCTTGGCCGGGGGGACAGGGTTCAATGAGCAGTTCTTC	CASSLAGGTGFNEQFF
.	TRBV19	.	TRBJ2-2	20	TGTGCCAGTAGTATCGAGTTGGGGAGCAGAACCTTAAGGGACACCGGGGAGCTGTTTTTT	CASSIELGSRTLRDTGELFF
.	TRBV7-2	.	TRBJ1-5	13	TGTGCCAGCAGCTCCCTGACAGGCCTTCCCCAGCATTTT	CASSSLTGLPQHF
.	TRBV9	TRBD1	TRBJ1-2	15	TGTGCCAGCAGCACCCGGACAGGGGCTAGTTATGGCTACACCTTC	CASSTRTGASYGYTF
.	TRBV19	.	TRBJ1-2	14	TGTGCCAGTAGTCTACAGGGTGGTACCTATGGCTACACCTTC	CASSLQGGTYGYTF
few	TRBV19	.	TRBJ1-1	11	TGTGCCAGTGAACAGGGCTCTGAAGCTTTCTTT	CASEQGSEAFF
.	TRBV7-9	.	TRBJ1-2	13	TGTGCCAGCAGCGGCCAAGGGGCCTATGGCTACACCTTC	CASSGQGAYGYTF
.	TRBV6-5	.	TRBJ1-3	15	TGTGCCAGCAGCTGGGGCAGGGATCCTGGAAACACCATATATTTT	CASSWGRDPGNTIYF
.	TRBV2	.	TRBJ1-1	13	TGTGCCAGCACGGGGTTCCGGGACGGCGAAGCTTTCTTT	CASTGFRDGEAFF
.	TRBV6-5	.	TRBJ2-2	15	TGTGCCAGCAGTTTAGGGACAATAAGAAGCGGGGAGCTGTTTTTT	CASSLGTIRSGELFF
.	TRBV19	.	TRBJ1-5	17	TGTGCCAGTACCATCCACACAAGGGGGGGAGTGGGACAGCCCCAGCATTTT	CASTIHTRGGVGQPQHF
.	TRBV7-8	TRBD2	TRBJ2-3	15	TGTGCCAGCAGCTCAGGGAGGGGTGCGGCAGATACGCAGTATTTT	CASSSGRGAADTQYF
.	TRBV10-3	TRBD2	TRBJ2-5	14	TGTGCCATCAGTGACGGACTAGCGGGAGAGACCCAGTACTTC	CAISDGLAGETQYF
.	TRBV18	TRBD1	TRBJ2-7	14	TGTGCCAGCTCACAAGGACAGGGCCCCTACGAGCAGTACTTC	CASSQGQGPYEQYF
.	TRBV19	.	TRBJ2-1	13	TGTGCCAGTACCAGAAGAGCCCACAATGAGCAGTTCTTC	CASTRRAHNEQFF
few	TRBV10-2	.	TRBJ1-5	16	TGCGCCAGCAGCCTCGGAGGGCAGCCCTACAATCAGCCCCAGCATTTT	CASSLGGQPYNQPQHF
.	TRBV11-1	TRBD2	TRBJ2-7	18	TGTGCCAGCAGCTTAGGATCCGGAGGGGCGGGGGAGAGGAACGAGCAGTACTTC	CASSLGSGGAGERNEQYF
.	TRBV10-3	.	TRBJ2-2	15	TGTGCCATCAGATCAGACTTCGGTGAGACCGGGGAGCTGTTTTTT	CAIRSDFGETGELFF
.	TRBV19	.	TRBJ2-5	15	TGTGCCAGTAGTCCCCGCAGGGACGGTGGGGAGACCCAGTACTTC	CASSPRRDGGETQYF
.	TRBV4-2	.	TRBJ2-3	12	TGTGCCAGCAGCCAAGAGGTGGATACGCAGTATTTT	CASSQEVDTQYF
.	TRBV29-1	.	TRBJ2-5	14	TGCAGCGTGAAGAGGACGGCAATGGGAGAGACCCAGTACTTC	CSVKRTAMGETQYF
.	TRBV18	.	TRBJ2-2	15	TGTGCCAGCTCACAGGGTTCTATGAACACCGGGGAGCTGTTTTTT	CASSQGSMNTGELFF
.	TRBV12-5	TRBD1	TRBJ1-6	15	TGTGCTAGTGGTTTGGCAACAGGGGTTAATTCACCCCTCCACTTT	CASGLATGVNSPLHF
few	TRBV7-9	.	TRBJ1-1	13	TGTGCCAGCAGCTCCGAACAGGGAGCTGAAGCTTTCTTT	CASSSEQGAEAFF
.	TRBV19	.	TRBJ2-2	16	TGTGCCAGTAGCCCCCCCAAATTTGAGAGGAACGGGGAGCTGTTTTTT	CASSPPKFERNGELFF
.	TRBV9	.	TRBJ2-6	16	TGTGCCAGCAGCCCTGGACAGACGGCAGGGGCCAACGTCCTGACTTTC	CASSPGQTAGANVLTF
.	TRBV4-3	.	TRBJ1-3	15	TGCGCCAGCAGCCAGAACCGTGCCTCTGGAAACACCATATATTTT	CASSQNRASGNTIYF
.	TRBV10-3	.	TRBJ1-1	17	TGTGCCATCAGTGAACGGGCAGACTCATCACTGAACACTGAAGCTTTCTTT	CAISERADSSLNTEAFF